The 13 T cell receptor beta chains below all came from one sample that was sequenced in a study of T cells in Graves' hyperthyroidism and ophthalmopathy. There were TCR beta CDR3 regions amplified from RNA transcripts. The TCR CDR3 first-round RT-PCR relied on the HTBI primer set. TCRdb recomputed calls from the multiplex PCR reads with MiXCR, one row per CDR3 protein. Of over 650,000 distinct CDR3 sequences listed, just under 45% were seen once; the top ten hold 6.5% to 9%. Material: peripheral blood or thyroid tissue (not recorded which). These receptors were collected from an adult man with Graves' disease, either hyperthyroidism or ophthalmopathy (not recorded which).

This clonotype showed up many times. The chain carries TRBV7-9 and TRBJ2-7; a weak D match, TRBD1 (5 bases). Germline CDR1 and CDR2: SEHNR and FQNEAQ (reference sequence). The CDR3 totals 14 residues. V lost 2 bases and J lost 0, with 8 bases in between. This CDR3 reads CASSLTDSSYEQYF. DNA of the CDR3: TGTGCCAGCAGCTTAACCGACAGCTCCTACGAGCAGTACTTC.

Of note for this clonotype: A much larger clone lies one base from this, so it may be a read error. The CDR3 DNA reads TGTGCCAGTACCCAGGACAGCGGCAATGAAAAACTGTTTTTT. Translation: CASTQDSGNEKLFF. The V call is TRBV6-1, the J call TRBJ1-4; maybe TRBD1 (6 bases). The CDR3 runs 14 residues. V lost 9 bases to trimming and J lost 5 bases, with 16 bases between them. Germline CDR1 MNHNS, CDR2 SASEGT.

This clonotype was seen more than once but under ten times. In nucleotides, the CDR3 is TGTGCCAGCTTTTCCGGGACAGTAGATGGCTACACCTTC. Protein product: CASFSGTVDGYTF. The chain links TRBV6-5 to TRBJ1-2; 7 bases agree with TRBD1. CDR3 size: 13 residues. The V gene end was trimmed by 8 bases and the J gene end by 6 bases; junction bases not matched to a gene: 9. The germline V gene encodes CDR1 MNHEY and CDR2 SVGAGI.

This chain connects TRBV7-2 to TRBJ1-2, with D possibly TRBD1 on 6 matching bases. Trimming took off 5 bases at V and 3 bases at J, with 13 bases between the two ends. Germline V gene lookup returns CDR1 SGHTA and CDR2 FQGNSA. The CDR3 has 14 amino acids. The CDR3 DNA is TGTGCCAGCAGCGTTGGGGCAGGGGACTATGGCTACACCTTC. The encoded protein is CASSVGAGDYGYTF.

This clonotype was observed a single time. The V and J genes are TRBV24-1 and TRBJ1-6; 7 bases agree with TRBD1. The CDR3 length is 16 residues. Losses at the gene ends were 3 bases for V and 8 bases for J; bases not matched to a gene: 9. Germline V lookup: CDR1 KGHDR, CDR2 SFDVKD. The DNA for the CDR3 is TGTGCCACCAGTGATACTCGACAGGGAAGGGATTCACCCCTCCACTTT. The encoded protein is CATSDTRQGRDSPLHF.

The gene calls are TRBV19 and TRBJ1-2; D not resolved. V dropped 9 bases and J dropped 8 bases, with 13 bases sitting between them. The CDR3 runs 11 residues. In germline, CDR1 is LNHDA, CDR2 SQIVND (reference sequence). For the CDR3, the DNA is TGTGCCAGCGCTGAACCCCAAGGCTACACCTTC. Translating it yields CASAEPQGYTF.

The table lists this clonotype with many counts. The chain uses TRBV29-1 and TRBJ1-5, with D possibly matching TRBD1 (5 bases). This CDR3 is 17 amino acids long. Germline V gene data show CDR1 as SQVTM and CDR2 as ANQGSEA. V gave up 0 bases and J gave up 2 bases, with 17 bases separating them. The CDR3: CSVEDKPGKGGNQPQHF. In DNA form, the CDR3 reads TGCAGCGTTGAAGATAAGCCAGGGAAGGGAGGCAATCAGCCCCAGCATTTT.

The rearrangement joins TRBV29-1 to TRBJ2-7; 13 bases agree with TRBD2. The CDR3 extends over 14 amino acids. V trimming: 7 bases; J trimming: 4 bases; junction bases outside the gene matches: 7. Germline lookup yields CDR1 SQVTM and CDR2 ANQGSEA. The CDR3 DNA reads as TGCAGCGCTGCTGGGACTAGCGGGAATTACGAGCAGTACTTC. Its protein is CSAAGTSGNYEQYF.

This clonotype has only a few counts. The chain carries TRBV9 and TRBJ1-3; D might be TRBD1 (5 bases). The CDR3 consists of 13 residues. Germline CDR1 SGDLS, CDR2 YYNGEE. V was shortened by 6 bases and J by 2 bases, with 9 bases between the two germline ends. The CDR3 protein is CASTGTPGNTIYF. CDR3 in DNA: TGTGCCAGCACCGGGACGCCTGGAAACACCATATATTTT.

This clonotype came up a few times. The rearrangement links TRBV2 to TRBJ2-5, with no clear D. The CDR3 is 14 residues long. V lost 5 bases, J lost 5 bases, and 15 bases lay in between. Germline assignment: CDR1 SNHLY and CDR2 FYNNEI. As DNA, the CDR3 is TGTGCCAGCAGTCCGCTCTCTAGTCAGGAGACCCAGTACTTC. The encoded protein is CASSPLSSQETQYF.

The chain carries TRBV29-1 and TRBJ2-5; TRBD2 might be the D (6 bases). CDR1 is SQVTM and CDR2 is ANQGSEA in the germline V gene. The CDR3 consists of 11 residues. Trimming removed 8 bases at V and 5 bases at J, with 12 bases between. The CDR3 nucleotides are TGCAGCAACCCAGGGAGGGAGACCCAGTACTTC. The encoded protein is CSNPGRETQYF.

The CDR3 protein is CASSQDTEEDYGYTF. CDR3 DNA: TGCGCCAGCAGCCAAGATACGGAGGAGGACTATGGCTACACCTTC. This chain uses TRBV4-1 with TRBJ1-2; D gene unclear. Germline loops: CDR1 MGHRA, CDR2 YSYEKL. CDR3 size: 15 residues. The V end was cut by 0 bases, the J end by 3 bases, with 11 bases between.

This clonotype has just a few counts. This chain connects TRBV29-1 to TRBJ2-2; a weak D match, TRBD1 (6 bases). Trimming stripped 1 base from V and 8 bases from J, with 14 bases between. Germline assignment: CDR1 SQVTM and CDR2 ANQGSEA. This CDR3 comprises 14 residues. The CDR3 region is CSVEVGQGFGELFF. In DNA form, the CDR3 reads TGCAGCGTTGAAGTGGGGCAGGGGTTTGGGGAGCTGTTTTTT.